This T cell receptor beta chain was profiled in a study of cytomegalovirus exposure and HLA in healthy donors (dated by TCRdb to the late 2010s). About the study as a whole: An earlier analysis of about 530 of the donors reported approximately 280 Gb of sequence data and about 120 million unique TCR beta sequences obtained from roughly 170 million T cells. Donor age, sex, ethnicity and CMV serostatus were compiled alongside the repertoire data. The number of typed donors differed by locus: about 620-630 for A, B, C, DRB1 and DQB1; approximately 540 for DQA1; roughly 600 for DPA1; and approximately 450 for DPB1. To predict cytomegalovirus infection status, the study combined high-throughput TCR immunosequencing, statistical association of individual TCRs with disease status, and machine learning. Besides the first cohort of some 670 subjects, a separate validation cohort made up of over a hundred different subjects was used. All discovery cohort repertoires had been generated using a single sequencing platform. HLA typing included class I and class II loci at four-digit resolution. An earlier analysis of some 500 of the donors applied high-throughput TCR beta sequencing to assess whether each TCR beta V gene segment acted as functional or pseudogenic. A later analysis re-analyzed previously published TCR beta repertoires from approximately 670 donors and added high-resolution HLA genotyping to study TCR occurrence patterns. Around 320 gigabases of sequencing data and tens of millions of unique TCR sequences were included in an early release covering about 620 HLA-typed donors. The study profiled the T cell repertoires of around 700 subjects by immunosequencing and related them to cytomegalovirus serostatus. A later genetic analysis took genome-wide SNP genotypes for about 55% of the 666 donors and used that subset as a discovery cohort. The study aimed to test whether signatures of past pathogen exposure could be identified by cataloging public T cell receptors. Four to six DR-DQ haplotypes were handled as single units for association and clustering, since linkage in the cohort was strong. Of the 350 to 450 genotyped donors, less than 90% were placed in the genetic ancestry cluster associated with self-reported Caucasian donors. The later analysis used no new phenotypic data to find candidate immune exposures, relying instead on TCR beta sequences and their occurrence across donors. Among about 370 genotyped donors of the cohort, an average of approximately 240,000 unique TCR beta nucleotide sequences was sequenced per donor, of which about 20% were non-productive. The research as a whole found: Most TCR sequences were observed very rarely across donors, whereas some public TCRs were present in many individuals. In an earlier analysis of approximately 590 of the donors, most TCR beta V segments appeared in productive rearrangements about 90% or about 30% of the time, broadly matching IMGT annotations. In both the original and validation cohorts, the classifier was reported to diagnose cytomegalovirus status with high specificity and sensitivity. Three of the identified cytomegalovirus-associated TCR beta chains were confirmed in vitro to be specific for cytomegalovirus antigens. Linkage disequilibrium might explain the correlated functional status among segregating V segments, but an unknown experimental factor could not be ruled out. In the study, 150 to 200 TCR beta chains were listed as associated with cytomegalovirus. A further reported finding was that TCR beta sequences accurately predicted the HLA-A and HLA-B alleles for most subjects in the first cohort. According to a later analysis, most CMV-associated TCR beta chains appeared to be HLA-restricted, and the HLA associations seemed to be driven largely by CMV exposure. When HLA alleles, especially DR and DQ, strongly co-occurred, attributing TCR associations to individual alleles was difficult. A later analysis found that TCR association rates varied across HLA loci, with DRB1 alleles showing the most associated TCRs and HLA-C alleles the fewest. A cluster of highly shared sequence variants was judged likely to be a technical artifact of the sequencing pipeline. The only immune exposure information available for the cohort was CMV serostatus. The authors suggested that the approach could potentially be generalized to other disease states and immunological phenotypes. Presence/absence analyses assumed roughly uniform sequencing depth across donors, an assumption that may not hold. Because the 87-base-pair reads could not distinguish some IMGT-functional V segments, including TRBV6-2 and TRBV6-3, those segments were excluded. V-gene and J-gene trimming of TCR beta chains was associated with a missense DCLRE1C variant in a later genetic analysis, and the association was replicated in an independent cohort. At a false discovery rate of 0.05, a later analysis linked approximately 18,000 TCR beta sequences to specific HLA alleles. Because HLA typing was missing for some donors at each locus, association tests included only the typed subset. Because counts were too low, around 17 rarely observed V segments, including chromosome 9 orphons, were left out of the earlier analysis of over 550 of the donors. In a later genetic analysis, fewer N-insertions in productive TCRs were reported among donors in an Asian-associated ancestry cluster than the roughly 640-donor mean. The cohort was sequenced for TCR beta chains only, and without alpha or paired-chain data the features that could be detected were limited. In a later analysis, HLA-associated TCR beta chains showed more clonal expansion and lower generation probabilities than non-associated chains that were equally common. In a later analysis, several top co-occurrence clusters were reported to appear linked to parvovirus B19, influenza, CMV and Epstein-Barr virus.

The germline V and J ends show losses of 3 bases and 0 bases respectively, and no gene match explains 5 bases of the junction. The germline V gene encodes CDR1 SNHLY and CDR2 FYNNEI. Its CDR3 holds 16 amino acids, cysteine through phenylalanine. Only the CDR3 portion is preserved as DNA: 48 bases, with reading frame beginning at the first base. In total, 500 to 700 healthy bone marrow donors made up the cohort. At the time of sampling, all cohort members were nominally healthy, though unrecorded immune exposures were likely present. The donor tested CMV seronegative, placing the donor among the 300 to 400 seronegative members of the cohort. A peripheral blood sample was provided by each donor, and peripheral blood mononuclear cells were used for TCR beta sequencing. The Qiagen DNeasy Blood Extraction Kit was used to extract genomic DNA from the blood cell samples. The method behind the library was the immunoSEQ multiplex PCR assay. For the multiplex PCR, a mixture combining 60 forward primers for TCR Vbeta segments and 13 reverse primers for TCR Jbeta segments was used. A multiplex PCR assay on genomic DNA amplified the CDR3 region of rearranged TCR beta genes. Amplified TCR beta libraries were sequenced as 87-base-pair reads on the Illumina HiSeq System. On the study's bioinformatics: In a later analysis, around 80 million unique TCR beta chains were counted across the roughly 670 repertoires, and roughly 9.9 million of these chains were shared by at least two donors. To remove PCR and sequencing errors, raw reads were error-corrected and collapsed into unique sequences using a nearest-neighbor algorithm that merged closely related sequences. V, D and J gene segments were assigned by aligning CDR3 sequences to IMGT reference sequences. For a sequence to be retained, a match of at least six nucleotides to both a V gene segment and a J gene segment was required. A rearrangement counted as productive if the CDR3 had no stop codons and remained in frame with V and J, and every other rearrangement counted as non-productive. Following IMGT convention, CDR3 was defined as the stretch from the second conserved V-encoded cysteine to the conserved J-encoded phenylalanine. The earlier analysis of 500 to 750 of the donors excluded any sequence lacking an unambiguous match to a single V gene segment. An earlier analysis of a few hundred of the donors classified V segments as functional when productive rearrangements were above 56.7% and as segregating when the standard deviation between donors was above 5%. A statistical classification framework was built to diagnose cytomegalovirus status from the catalog of TCR beta chain sequences. In a later analysis, TCR nucleotide sequences were compared against IMGT/GENE-DB human TR gene sequences so that V and J genes could be assigned. A later analysis assigned CDR3 sequences and most-parsimonious VDJ recombination scenarios with the TCRdist pipeline. In a later analysis, each TCR beta chain was defined by its CDR3 amino acid sequence together with its V-gene family, and reads without a unique V-gene family were excluded. To address suspected cross-contamination and a sequencing artifact, a later analysis removed roughly 640 highly shared, low-generation-probability nucleotide sequences. In a later analysis, a clonal expansion index was calculated for each public chain from normalized within-repertoire ranks of inferred template counts. In a later analysis, generation probabilities were computed using a VDJ recombination model fitted to out-of-frame rearrangements, and the results were checked against IGoR. A later analysis scored TCR-TCR, TCR-HLA and TCR-CMV co-occurrence with hypergeometric tests, applying a repertoire-size bias correction to TCR pairs. To estimate false discovery rates, a later analysis permuted the HLA or CMV assignments 20 times. In a later analysis, co-occurring TCRs were grouped with DBSCAN, and TCRdist sequence similarity was added when clustering was performed within HLA-allele-positive subsets. Repertoires with fewer than 30,000 or more than 120,000 public chains, plus five repertoires with anomalous nucleotide sharing, were excluded from co-occurrence clustering. Not all clones reach the TCRdb copy of this immuneACCESS table, which keeps in-frame sequences only. Checked studies attribute under half of the gap to unresolved V genes and leave the rest unexplained. The V and J calls and clone size were taken over from that table, and D and trimming were inferred from the DNA. The table kept for this sample lists roughly 34,000 clones. Together, the top ten hold under 4.5% of the sample.

Notes on this clone: The antigen it recognizes is unknown.

Rearrangement joined TRBV2 to TRBJ1-5; 7 junctional bases match TRBD1. The receptor was isolated from a man in his forties or fifties in good health and CMV-seronegative. Sequenced material: PBMCs. The DNA sequence is as follows: TGTGCCAGCAGTGACAGGGGGTGGAATAGCAATCAGCCCCAGCATTTT. Its translation reads: CASSDRGWNSNQPQHF.